The rows below give T cell receptor beta chains drawn from one sample of a study of Ad26.COV2.S vaccination and SARS-CoV-2 variants. Assay: immunoSEQ multiplex PCR; the TCRdb copy retains only in-frame clones and omits some. The table records about 330,000 clones, under 90% of them present only once. The sequenced sample was peripheral blood, obtained in a trial of Ad26.COV2.S vaccine versus placebo. The source of these receptors is a person between 18 and 65 years old who received the Ad26.COV2.S COVID-19 vaccine or a placebo. CDR3s include the opening cysteine and the closing phenylalanine or tryptophan. D genes are given only for firm matches. Where a row states a size, it is once, few, many or the class of an expanded clone; other rows omit it.

d_gene: NA
v_gene: TRBV4-3
j_gene: TRBJ1-1
abundance: NA
len: 15
CDR3nt: TGCGCCAGCAGCCATGCGGGACGGCAGAACACTGAAGCTTTCTTT
CDR3aa: CASSHAGRQNTEAFF

d_gene: NA
v_gene: TRBV19
j_gene: TRBJ1-1
abundance: NA
len: 14
CDR3nt: TGTGCCAGTAGTACCAACAAGGGGAACGCTGAAGCTTTCTTT
CDR3aa: CASSTNKGNAEAFF

d_gene: TRBD1
v_gene: TRBV6-5
j_gene: TRBJ1-1
abundance: once
len: 14
CDR3nt: TGTGCCAGCAGTAAGGACAGGCGAAAAATTGACACTTTCTTT
CDR3aa: CASSKDRRKIDTFF

d_gene: NA
v_gene: TRBV25-1
j_gene: TRBJ2-1
abundance: once
len: 13
CDR3nt: TGTGCCAGCAGAAGAGGGGTCTACAATGAGCAGTTCTTC
CDR3aa: CASRRGVYNEQFF

d_gene: NA
v_gene: TRBV4-2
j_gene: TRBJ2-3
abundance: once
len: 15
CDR3nt: TGTGCCAGCAGCCAAGAGATAGCCGTGGGAGATACGCAGTATTTT
CDR3aa: CASSQEIAVGDTQYF

d_gene: NA
v_gene: TRBV29-1
j_gene: TRBJ2-1
abundance: NA
len: 14
CDR3nt: TGCAGCGCGTGGCAAGCGAGCTCCTACAATGAGCAGTTCTTC
CDR3aa: CSAWQASSYNEQFF

d_gene: NA
v_gene: TRBV27
j_gene: TRBJ2-1
abundance: NA
len: 16
CDR3nt: TGTGCCAGCAGTTCTCCCTGGGGGGGCCAATACAATGAGCAGTTCTTC
CDR3aa: CASSSPWGGQYNEQFF

d_gene: NA
v_gene: TRBV18
j_gene: TRBJ1-2
abundance: NA
len: 15
CDR3nt: TGTGCCAGCTCACCATACCCCGAGGCTAACTATGGCTACACCTTC
CDR3aa: CASSPYPEANYGYTF

d_gene: NA
v_gene: TRBV6-5
j_gene: TRBJ1-2
abundance: NA
len: 14
CDR3nt: TGTGCCAGCAGCTACACACAGGGCATGGGTGGCTACACCTTC
CDR3aa: CASSYTQGMGGYTF

d_gene: NA
v_gene: TRBV11-2
j_gene: TRBJ1-2
abundance: NA
len: 17
CDR3nt: TGTGCCAGCAGCTTATTAAAGGGCAGAAGAAGTAACTATGGCTACACCTTC
CDR3aa: CASSLLKGRRSNYGYTF

d_gene: NA
v_gene: TRBV27
j_gene: TRBJ1-1
abundance: NA
len: 18
CDR3nt: TGTGCCAGCAGTTTATCGGCGTGGGCCTCCCGCCGTGACACTGAAGCTTTCTTT
CDR3aa: CASSLSAWASRRDTEAFF

d_gene: TRBD1
v_gene: TRBV9
j_gene: TRBJ1-1
abundance: NA
len: 16
CDR3nt: TGTGCCAGCAGCGACGGACAGGGCAGCTTGAACACTGAAGCTTTCTTT
CDR3aa: CASSDGQGSLNTEAFF

d_gene: NA
v_gene: TRBV2
j_gene: TRBJ1-1
abundance: NA
len: 13
CDR3nt: TGTGCTACCAGTAGCGGATCGCGGTATGAAGCTTTCTTT
CDR3aa: CATSSGSRYEAFF

d_gene: TRBD1
v_gene: TRBV10-1
j_gene: TRBJ1-5
abundance: once
len: 13
CDR3nt: TGCGCCACTCCGACAGGGTCGAATCAGCCCCAGCATTTT
CDR3aa: CATPTGSNQPQHF

d_gene: NA
v_gene: TRBV12-3/TRBV12-4
j_gene: TRBJ1-1
abundance: NA
len: 13
CDR3nt: TGTGCCAGCAGTTTTTCTAAGGGCACTGAAGCTTTCTTT
CDR3aa: CASSFSKGTEAFF

d_gene: TRBD1
v_gene: TRBV12-3/TRBV12-4
j_gene: TRBJ1-2
abundance: NA
len: 13
CDR3nt: TGTGCCAGCAGTTTGGACAGGAACTATGGCTACACCTTC
CDR3aa: CASSLDRNYGYTF

d_gene: NA
v_gene: TRBV9
j_gene: TRBJ1-5
abundance: NA
len: 14
CDR3nt: TGTGCCAGCAGCGTAGGGGGGACTAATCAGCCCCAGCATTTT
CDR3aa: CASSVGGTNQPQHF

d_gene: NA
v_gene: TRBV9
j_gene: TRBJ2-1
abundance: NA
len: 16
CDR3nt: TGTGCCAGCAGCGGGTCCAGGGATAGCTCCTACAATGAGCAGTTCTTC
CDR3aa: CASSGSRDSSYNEQFF

d_gene: TRBD1
v_gene: TRBV5-1
j_gene: TRBJ1-4
abundance: NA
len: 15
CDR3nt: TGCGCCAGCAGCTTGGACAGGGGAACTAATGAAAAACTGTTTTTT
CDR3aa: CASSLDRGTNEKLFF

d_gene: TRBD1
v_gene: TRBV18
j_gene: TRBJ1-5
abundance: NA
len: 15
CDR3nt: TGTGCCAGCTCACCTGACAGGGGTGAGGGTCAGCCCCAGCATTTT
CDR3aa: CASSPDRGEGQPQHF

d_gene: NA
v_gene: TRBV6-5
j_gene: TRBJ2-7
abundance: NA
len: 14
CDR3nt: TGTGCCAGCAGACAGACAGATTTAAACTACGAGCAGTACTTC
CDR3aa: CASRQTDLNYEQYF

d_gene: NA
v_gene: TRBV15
j_gene: TRBJ1-2
abundance: NA
len: 13
CDR3nt: TGTGCCACCAGCAGCGGCCTTGAGTATGGCTACACCTTC
CDR3aa: CATSSGLEYGYTF

d_gene: NA
v_gene: TRBV2
j_gene: TRBJ1-2
abundance: NA
len: 14
CDR3nt: TGTGCCAGCAGTGAAGGGGGGCTTTACTATGGCTACACCTTC
CDR3aa: CASSEGGLYYGYTF

d_gene: NA
v_gene: TRBV5-4
j_gene: TRBJ1-1
abundance: once
len: 14
CDR3nt: TGTGCCAGCAGCCGAGAAACAGAGAACACTGAAGCTTTCTTT
CDR3aa: CASSRETENTEAFF

d_gene: NA
v_gene: TRBV30
j_gene: TRBJ2-1
abundance: NA
len: 20
CDR3nt: TGTGCCTGGAGTGGAACGGGAGTGCAATTGGTTTACGTGTCCTACAATGAGCAGTTCTTC
CDR3aa: CAWSGTGVQLVYVSYNEQFF

d_gene: NA
v_gene: TRBV15
j_gene: TRBJ1-1
abundance: NA
len: 14
CDR3nt: TGTGCCACCAGCCGGCCCTCCATGAACACTGAAGCTTTCTTT
CDR3aa: CATSRPSMNTEAFF

d_gene: TRBD1
v_gene: TRBV7-9
j_gene: TRBJ2-1
abundance: NA
len: 15
CDR3nt: TGTGCCAGCAGCAAGACAGGGGGCTCCTACAATGAGCAGTTCTTC
CDR3aa: CASSKTGGSYNEQFF

d_gene: NA
v_gene: TRBV7-2
j_gene: TRBJ2-7
abundance: NA
len: 15
CDR3nt: TGTGCCAGCAGCCCCCGCGAGGGTTCGAACTACGAGCAGTACTTC
CDR3aa: CASSPREGSNYEQYF

d_gene: NA
v_gene: TRBV19
j_gene: TRBJ1-5
abundance: NA
len: 15
CDR3nt: TGTGCCAGTAGTATGGAGGGCCGCCCCAATCAGCCCCAGCATTTT
CDR3aa: CASSMEGRPNQPQHF

d_gene: NA
v_gene: TRBV4-3
j_gene: TRBJ2-2
abundance: once
len: 16
CDR3nt: TGCGCCAGCAGCCAAGATTGGCAAGCGAACACCGGGGAGCTGTTTTTT
CDR3aa: CASSQDWQANTGELFF

d_gene: NA
v_gene: TRBV28
j_gene: TRBJ2-1
abundance: NA
len: 15
CDR3nt: TGTGCCAGCCGCGTAGGAGGCAGGGAGTACAATGAGCAGTTCTTC
CDR3aa: CASRVGGREYNEQFF

d_gene: NA
v_gene: TRBV7-9
j_gene: TRBJ1-1
abundance: NA
len: 13
CDR3nt: TGTGCCAGCAGCTTGGCCTCCGCAGAGGAAGCTTTCTTT
CDR3aa: CASSLASAEEAFF

d_gene: NA
v_gene: TRBV4-1
j_gene: TRBJ2-1
abundance: NA
len: 12
CDR3nt: TGCGCCAGCAGCCAACCCTGGAGGGAGCAGTTCTTC
CDR3aa: CASSQPWREQFF

d_gene: NA
v_gene: TRBV28
j_gene: TRBJ2-2
abundance: once
len: 15
CDR3nt: TGTGCCAGCAGTTTAGCCCCGGGAGCAACCGGGGAGCTGTTTTTT
CDR3aa: CASSLAPGATGELFF

d_gene: NA
v_gene: TRBV9
j_gene: TRBJ1-1
abundance: NA
len: 13
CDR3nt: TGTGCCAGCAGCGGACTGGGGGACACTGAAGCTTTCTTT
CDR3aa: CASSGLGDTEAFF

d_gene: NA
v_gene: TRBV4-3
j_gene: TRBJ2-5
abundance: once
len: 15
CDR3nt: TGCGCCAGCAGCCAAGAGACGACAGATCAAGAGACCCAGTACTTC
CDR3aa: CASSQETTDQETQYF

d_gene: NA
v_gene: TRBV9
j_gene: TRBJ1-4
abundance: NA
len: 14
CDR3nt: TGTGCCAGCAGCGTAGATCTGACAGCTGAAAAACTGTTTTTT
CDR3aa: CASSVDLTAEKLFF

d_gene: NA
v_gene: TRBV10-2
j_gene: TRBJ1-1
abundance: NA
len: 12
CDR3nt: TGCGCCAGCAGGGGGGGATACACTGAAGCTTTCTTT
CDR3aa: CASRGGYTEAFF

d_gene: NA
v_gene: TRBV6-6
j_gene: TRBJ2-3
abundance: NA
len: 15
CDR3nt: TGTGCCAGCAGTTACGGGACGGGGAGGACTGATACGCAGTATTTT
CDR3aa: CASSYGTGRTDTQYF

d_gene: NA
v_gene: TRBV29-1
j_gene: TRBJ1-5
abundance: NA
len: 15
CDR3nt: TGCAGCGTTCTTTCGGGGGGCCTGGGCAATCAGCCCCAGCATTTT
CDR3aa: CSVLSGGLGNQPQHF

d_gene: TRBD2
v_gene: TRBV10-1
j_gene: TRBJ2-5
abundance: NA
len: 12
CDR3nt: TGCGCCAGCAACGGGAGGCAAGAGACCCAGTACTTC
CDR3aa: CASNGRQETQYF

d_gene: NA
v_gene: TRBV6-5
j_gene: TRBJ1-2
abundance: NA
len: 14
CDR3nt: TGTGCCACCTACGACCCCCCCCAGAACTATGGCTACACCTTC
CDR3aa: CATYDPPQNYGYTF

d_gene: NA
v_gene: TRBV18
j_gene: TRBJ1-1
abundance: NA
len: 12
CDR3nt: TGTGCCAGCTCACCGGGAGTAACTGAAGCTTTCTTT
CDR3aa: CASSPGVTEAFF

d_gene: NA
v_gene: TRBV7-8
j_gene: TRBJ2-4
abundance: NA
len: 18
CDR3nt: TGTGCCAGCAGCTTTCCTACGCCGGGTCACAGAGCCAAAAACATTCAGTACTTC
CDR3aa: CASSFPTPGHRAKNIQYF

d_gene: NA
v_gene: TRBV18
j_gene: TRBJ2-2
abundance: NA
len: 18
CDR3nt: TGTGCCAGCTCACCAAGGAGATCTCGGGGGGCCCTTCCCGGGGAGCTGTTTTTT
CDR3aa: CASSPRRSRGALPGELFF

d_gene: NA
v_gene: TRBV6-5
j_gene: TRBJ2-2
abundance: NA
len: 15
CDR3nt: TGTGCCAGCACCCACGACGGGGCGGTGGCCGGGGAGCTGTTTTTT
CDR3aa: CASTHDGAVAGELFF

d_gene: TRBD1
v_gene: TRBV24-1
j_gene: TRBJ2-2
abundance: once
len: 16
CDR3nt: TGTGCCACCGCACAATCCGGGACAGGGGGCACCGGGGAGCTGTTTTTT
CDR3aa: CATAQSGTGGTGELFF